The count of the clone carrying this T cell receptor (beta chain) is one. Its antigen is not known. The identical CDR3 is also encoded by other nucleotide sequences in the sample. These data are taken from a study of shared clonotypes between healthy human individuals. On the study more broadly: Two female and a few male donors aged 18 to 49 were enrolled.

This CDR3 contains 16 residues. Germline V gene lookup returns CDR1 SGHNT and CDR2 YYREEE (reference sequence). Between the trimmed V and J ends, which lost 0 bases and 2 bases, there was a span of 13 bases. Whole-study findings and limits: Non-shared clonotypes had lower generation probabilities than clonotypes shared by all four sorted-subset donors.

For each subset, genomic DNA was distributed in equal portions over several immunoSEQ plates. Original processing notes: Junction-only immunoSEQ sequences carried no quality scores, so filtering differed. Using immunoSEQ multiplex PCR, the repertoire was profiled, and TCRdb retains in-frame clones only, with some absent. For V, J and clone size, that table is used; D and trimming come from the DNA. The sample holds more than 2 million clones, 90% to 95% seen once. The sequencing input was naive CD4+ T cells sorted from blood. As to subset: CD45RA+ positively selected. The source of this sequence is a man younger than 35 in good health. The chain joins TRBV5-4 to TRBJ2-3; tentative D call: TRBD2 (6 bases). The CDR3 here is CASSLDGGPSTDTQYF. The CDR3 region has the DNA TGTGCCAGCAGCTTGGACGGGGGTCCTTCCACAGATACGCAGTATTTT.